The 19 T cell receptor beta chains listed next were all sequenced from one sample in a study of blood T cell repertoires in COVID-19. The assay was immunoSEQ multiplex PCR, and TCRdb's table has in-frame clones only and misses some. The sample includes about 99,000 clones, roughly 84% seen only once; the top ten take 1.5% to 2.5%. Sample: peripheral blood. These receptors came from a man aged 70 or older with active or convalescent COVID-19.

The gene calls are TRBV7-9 and TRBJ2-7; 9 bases line up with TRBD2. Germline lookup yields CDR1 SEHNR and CDR2 FQNEAQ (reference sequence). V gave up 7 bases and J gave up 4 bases; unmatched junction bases: 11. The CDR3 sequence is 15 residues long. CDR3 DNA: TGTGCCAGCACCCCATTGCGGGGGGGCGTTTACGAGCAGTACTTC. Translating gives CASTPLRGGVYEQYF.

This clone came up once. The chain is built from TRBV23-1 and TRBJ1-3; tentative D call: TRBD1 (6 bases). TRBV23-1 is identified as an open reading frame with a role that is uncertain. There are 17 residues in the CDR3. V gave up 1 base and J gave up 10 bases, with 23 bases separating them. CDR3 nucleotide sequence: TGCGCCAGCAGTCAATATCACAGGGTAAACAATCGAGATACCATATATTTT. Translating gives CASSQYHRVNNRDTIYF.

This chain uses TRBV5-6 with TRBJ2-1; 8 positions agree with TRBD2. The CDR3 has 15 residues. The germline V gene has CDR1 SGHDT and CDR2 YYEEEE. Losses at the gene ends were 4 bases for V and 10 bases for J; bases not matched to a gene: 13. The CDR3 protein is CASSRRRGAREEQFF. The DNA for the CDR3 is TGTGCCAGCAGCCGGAGGCGGGGGGCCCGGGAGGAGCAGTTCTTC.

The rearrangement uses TRBV14 and TRBJ1-1, with 9 bases aligning to TRBD1. Germline V gene sequence: CDR1 SGHDN, CDR2 FVKESK. This CDR3 is 15 amino acids long. The ends lost 1 base at V and 2 bases at J; junction bases unmatched: 2. CDR3 amino acids: CASSQVTGGNTEAFF. CDR3 coding DNA: TGTGCCAGCAGCCAAGTAACAGGGGGCAACACTGAAGCTTTCTTT.

This clone has just a few counts. The V gene is TRBV19, the J gene TRBJ1-5, with D possibly TRBD1 on 5 matching bases. Trimming stripped 5 bases from V and 10 bases from J, with 21 bases between. Per the germline V gene, CDR1 is LNHDA and CDR2 is SQIVND (reference sequence). This CDR3 is 15 amino acids long. The CDR3 DNA reads TGTGCCAGTAGTTTAGGGACTGGGAGCTTGATACCCCAGCATTTT. It yields the protein CASSLGTGSLIPQHF. The variable domain in full, completed from reference TRBV19 and TRBJ1-5, reads DGGITQSPKYLFRKEGQNVTLSCEQNLNHDAMYWYRQDPGQGLRLIYYSQIVNDFQKGDIAEGYSVSREKKESFPLTVTSAQKNPTAFYLCASSLGTGSLIPQHFGDGTRLSIL.

A single count supports this clone. The chain has TRBV7-6 and TRBJ2-3; 8 bases are shared with TRBD2. The CDR3 runs 15 residues. The V and J ends lost 1 base and 3 bases, in that order; junction bases with no gene match: 3. Germline assignment: CDR1 SGHVS and CDR2 FNYEAQ. CDR3 loop: CASSLGRGGTDTQYF. The DNA of the CDR3 is TGTGCCAGCAGCTTAGGACGGGGGGGGACAGATACGCAGTATTTT.

The chain links TRBV3-1 (or the pseudogene TRBV3-2) to TRBJ2-3; 8 bases line up with TRBD2. The CDR3 contains 18 residues. Losses at the gene ends were 1 base for V and 2 bases for J; bases not matched to a gene: 11. Per germline, CDR1 LGHDT and CDR2 YNNKEL (reference sequence). The CDR3 loop is CASSQGLTLAANTDTQYF. The CDR3 DNA is TGTGCCAGCAGCCAAGGCCTTACACTAGCGGCCAACACAGATACGCAGTATTTT.

This chain joins TRBV6-2 or TRBV6-3 and TRBJ1-5; D is unclear. This CDR3 spans 14 amino acids. Germline CDR1 reads MNHEY; CDR2 reads SVGEGT. V dropped 3 bases and J dropped 5 bases, with 11 bases sitting between them. The CDR3 spells CASSYRGGYQPQHF. Here the CDR3 DNA reads TGTGCCAGCAGTTATCGTGGAGGTTATCAGCCCCAGCATTTT.

The chain carries TRBV7-8 and TRBJ2-1, with TRBD2 identical over 8 bases. CDR1 is SGHVS, CDR2 FQNEAQ, per germline. CDR3 length: 17 residues. Germline trimming cut 5 bases from V and 7 bases from J; bases unmatched to any gene: 16. The CDR3 DNA reads TGTGCCAGCAGCCAAATGGGGGCGGGGGGCTACTGGAATGAGCAGTTCTTC. Encoded protein: CASSQMGAGGYWNEQFF.

This chain uses TRBV19 with TRBJ1-1; TRBD1 aligns across 8 bases. Germline CDR1 and CDR2: LNHDA and SQIVND (reference sequence). The V gene end was trimmed by 5 bases and the J gene end by 1 base; junction bases not matched to a gene: 6. The length of the CDR3 is 15 residues. CDR3 protein: CASSPQGAGNTEAFF. The CDR3 DNA is TGTGCCAGTAGTCCCCAGGGGGCGGGGAACACTGAAGCTTTCTTT.

The CDR3 DNA is TGTGCCATCAGCGCCAGTAGAGCGGGGGGTATCAATGAGCAGTTCTTC. Amino acid sequence: CAISASRAGGINEQFF. The V call is TRBV10-3, the J call TRBJ2-1, with 9 bases matching TRBD2. Germline CDR1 is ENHRY and CDR2 is SYGVKD. CDR3 length equals 16 residues. The J segment lost 6 bases and the V segment lost 6 bases, leaving 12 bases of the junction unmatched.

V and J are TRBV7-8 and TRBJ1-3, with 9 bases fitting TRBD1. The V and J ends lost 5 bases and 5 bases, in that order; junction bases with no gene match: 10. Per germline, CDR1 SGHVS and CDR2 FQNEAQ. This CDR3 contains 16 residues. The CDR3 DNA reads as TGTGCCAGCAGCCCGTCCCGGGACAGGGTCAGAAACACCATATATTTT. Amino acid sequence: CASSPSRDRVRNTIYF. Filled out from reference TRBV7-8 and TRBJ1-3, the complete variable domain reads GAGVSQSPRYKVAKRGQDVALRCDPISGHVSLFWYQQALGQGPEFLTYFQNEAQLDKSGLPSDRFFAERPEGSVSTLKIQRTQQEDSAVYLCASSPSRDRVRNTIYFGEGSWLTVV.

The chain has TRBV6-1 and TRBJ1-3, with D possibly TRBD1 on 6 matching bases. V was clipped by 3 bases and J by 5 bases, with 11 bases between them. Germline-derived CDR1 and CDR2 are MNHNS and SASEGT. The CDR3 totals 14 residues. The CDR3 sequence: CASSDLDRRNTIYF. CDR3 coding DNA: TGTGCCAGCAGTGACCTGGACAGACGAAACACCATATATTTT.

This clone has just one count. The J gene is TRBJ1-3, the V gene TRBV18, with 7 bases lining up with TRBD1. The ends lost 2 bases at V and 2 bases at J; junction bases unmatched: 9. Germline V gives CDR1 KGHSH, CDR2 LQKENI. The CDR3 has 17 residues. The CDR3 coding sequence is TGTGCCAGCTCACCAACGGACAGGCGGGGAGCTGGAAACACCATATATTTT. It encodes CASSPTDRRGAGNTIYF.

The V gene is TRBV23-1, the J gene TRBJ1-1; weak D call: TRBD1 (6 bases). TRBV23-1 is classed as an ORF, of uncertain function. The CDR3 totals 15 residues. V lost 0 bases, J lost 7 bases, and 15 bases lay in between. CDR3 amino acids: CASSQSRGQLVEAFF. CDR3 nucleotide sequence: TGCGCCAGCAGTCAATCAAGGGGACAACTCGTTGAAGCTTTCTTT.

A few counts support this clone. V usage is TRBV5-1 and J usage is TRBJ2-3; no clear D gene. Trimming cost V 0 bases and J 0 bases, with 8 bases left between them. Germline V gene data show CDR1 as SGHRS and CDR2 as YFSETQ. The CDR3 has 15 residues. The CDR3 region has the DNA TGCGCCAGCAGCTTGGGACTCGATAGCACAGATACGCAGTATTTT. The encoded protein is CASSLGLDSTDTQYF.

The genes are TRBV3-1 (or the pseudogene TRBV3-2) and TRBJ2-1; the match to TRBD1 covers 8 bases. Germline CDR1 LGHDT, CDR2 YNNKEL (reference sequence). The V gene end was trimmed by 4 bases and the J gene end by 6 bases; junction bases not matched to a gene: 11. This CDR3 region has 16 residues. The CDR3 sequence is CASSPWWGQEINEQFF. CDR3 sequence (DNA): TGTGCCAGCAGCCCCTGGTGGGGACAGGAGATCAATGAGCAGTTCTTC.

CDR3 nucleotide sequence: TGCAGCGTTGTCATCATTTCAGGGACAGATACGCAGTATTTT. It encodes CSVVIISGTDTQYF. The chain couples TRBV29-1 to TRBJ2-3; maybe TRBD1 (5 bases). Trimming removed 4 bases from V and 3 bases from J, with 14 bases in between. The length of the CDR3 is 14 residues. Germline V gene lookup returns CDR1 SQVTM and CDR2 ANQGSEA.

This chain joins TRBV11-2 and TRBJ1-3; D is perhaps TRBD1 (5 bases). Germline CDR1 reads SGHAT; CDR2 reads FQNNGV. The CDR3 extends over 12 amino acids. V lost 10 bases and J 5 bases, leaving 12 bases between the germline ends. The DNA of the CDR3 is TGTGCCATGGGGGGAATACGAAACACCATATATTTT. Protein product: CAMGGIRNTIYF.